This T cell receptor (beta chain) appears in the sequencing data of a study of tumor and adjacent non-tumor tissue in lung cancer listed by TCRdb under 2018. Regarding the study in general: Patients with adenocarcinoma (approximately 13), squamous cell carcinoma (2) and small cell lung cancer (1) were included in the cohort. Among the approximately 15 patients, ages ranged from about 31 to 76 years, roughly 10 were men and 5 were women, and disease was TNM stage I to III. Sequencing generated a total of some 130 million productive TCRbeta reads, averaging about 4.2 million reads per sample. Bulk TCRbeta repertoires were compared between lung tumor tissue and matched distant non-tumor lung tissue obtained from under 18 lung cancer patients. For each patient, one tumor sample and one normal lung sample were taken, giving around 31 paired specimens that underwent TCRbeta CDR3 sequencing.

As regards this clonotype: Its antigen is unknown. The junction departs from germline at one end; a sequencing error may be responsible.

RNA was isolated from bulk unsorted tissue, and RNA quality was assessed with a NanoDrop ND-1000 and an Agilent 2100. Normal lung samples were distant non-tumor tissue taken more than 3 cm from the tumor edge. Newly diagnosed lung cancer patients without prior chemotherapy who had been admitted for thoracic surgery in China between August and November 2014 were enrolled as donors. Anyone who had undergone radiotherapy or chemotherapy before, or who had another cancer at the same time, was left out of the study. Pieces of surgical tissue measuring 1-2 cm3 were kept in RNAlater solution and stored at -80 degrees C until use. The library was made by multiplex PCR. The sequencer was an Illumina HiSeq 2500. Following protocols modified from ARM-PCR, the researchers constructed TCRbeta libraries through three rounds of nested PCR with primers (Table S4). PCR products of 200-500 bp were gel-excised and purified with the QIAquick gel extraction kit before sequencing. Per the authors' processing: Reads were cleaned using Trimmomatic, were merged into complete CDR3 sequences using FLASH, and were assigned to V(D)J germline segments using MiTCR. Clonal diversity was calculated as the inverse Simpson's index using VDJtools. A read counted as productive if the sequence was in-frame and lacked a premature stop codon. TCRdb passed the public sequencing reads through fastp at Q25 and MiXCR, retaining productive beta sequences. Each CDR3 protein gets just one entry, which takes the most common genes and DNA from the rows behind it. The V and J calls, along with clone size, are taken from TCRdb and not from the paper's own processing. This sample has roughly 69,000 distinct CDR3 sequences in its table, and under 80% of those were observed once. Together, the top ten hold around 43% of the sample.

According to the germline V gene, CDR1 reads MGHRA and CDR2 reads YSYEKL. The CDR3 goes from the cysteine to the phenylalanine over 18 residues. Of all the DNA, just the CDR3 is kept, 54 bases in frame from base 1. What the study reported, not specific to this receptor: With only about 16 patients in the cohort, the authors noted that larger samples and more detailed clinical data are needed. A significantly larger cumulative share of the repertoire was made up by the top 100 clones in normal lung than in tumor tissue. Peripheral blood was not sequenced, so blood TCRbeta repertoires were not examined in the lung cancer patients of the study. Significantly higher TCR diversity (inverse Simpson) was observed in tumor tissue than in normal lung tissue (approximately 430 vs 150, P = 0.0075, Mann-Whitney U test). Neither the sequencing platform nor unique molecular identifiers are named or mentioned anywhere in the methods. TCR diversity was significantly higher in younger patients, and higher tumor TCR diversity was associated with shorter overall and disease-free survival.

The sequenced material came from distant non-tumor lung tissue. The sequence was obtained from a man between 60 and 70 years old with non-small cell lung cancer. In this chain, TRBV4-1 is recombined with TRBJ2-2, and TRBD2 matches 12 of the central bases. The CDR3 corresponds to CASSPRTRLAGETGEPLF. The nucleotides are TGCGCCAGCAGCCCGCGAACCCGACTAGCGGGAGAAACCGGGGAGCCGTTATTT.